This T cell receptor (beta chain) was observed in a study of blood T cells in healthy people across ages. Study outcomes and limitations: Age advanced and TCR beta diversity per million T cells fell, roughly linearly. Fewer expanded clones and more diversity marked long-lived versus aged donors.

Concerning this clonotype itself: Its antigen is as yet unknown.

The use of a sample-barcoded 5' primer and a J-beta primer mix characterized a second PCR of about 7 to 12 cycles. Every sample returned 2.5 million or more CDR3-containing paired-end reads. TCRdb re-derived calls from the 5' RACE reads in MiXCR, one entry per CDR3 protein. The sample lists 1.8 million or so distinct CDR3 sequences, more than 35% occurring once. CDR1 is GTSNPN and CDR2 is SVGIG in the germline V gene (reference sequence). The V and J ends lost 0 bases and 5 bases respectively, with 8 bases between them. This CDR3 is built from 13 residues. The donors, aged 6 to 90, were healthy Caucasians from Russia.

Sequences were obtained from blood. The chain couples TRBV30 to TRBJ1-5, with a weak D call TRBD1 (6 bases). The receptor's source is a human donor in good health. CDR3 amino acids: CAWSVSGDQPQHF. In DNA, the CDR3 is TGTGCCTGGAGTGTATCAGGGGATCAGCCCCAGCATTTT.